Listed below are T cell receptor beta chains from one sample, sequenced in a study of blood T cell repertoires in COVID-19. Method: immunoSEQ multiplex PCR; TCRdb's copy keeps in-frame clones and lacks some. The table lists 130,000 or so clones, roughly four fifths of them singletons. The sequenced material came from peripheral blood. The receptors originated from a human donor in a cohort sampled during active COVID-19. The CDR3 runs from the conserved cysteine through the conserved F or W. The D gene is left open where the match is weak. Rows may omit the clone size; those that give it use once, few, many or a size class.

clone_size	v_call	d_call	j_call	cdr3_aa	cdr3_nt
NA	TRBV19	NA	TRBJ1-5	CASEALLGGDQPQHF	TGTGCCAGTGAGGCCCTCTTGGGGGGGGATCAGCCCCAGCATTTT
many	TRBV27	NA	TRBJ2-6	CASSTLGASGANVLTF	TGTGCCAGCAGCACCTTAGGGGCCTCTGGGGCCAACGTCCTGACTTTC
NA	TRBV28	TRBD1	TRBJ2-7	CASSYPGQGAYEQYF	TGTGCCAGCAGTTATCCGGGACAGGGGGCATACGAGCAGTACTTC
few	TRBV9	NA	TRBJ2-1	CASGSSYNEQFF	TGTGCCAGCGGGAGCTCCTACAATGAGCAGTTCTTC
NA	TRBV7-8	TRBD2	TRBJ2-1	CASSSIQAGLAGHNEQFF	TGTGCCAGCAGCTCCATACAAGCGGGACTAGCGGGACACAATGAGCAGTTCTTC
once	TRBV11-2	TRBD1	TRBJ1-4	CASRRLIAGGEKLFF	TGTGCCAGCAGGCGCCTAATCGCAGGGGGTGAAAAACTGTTTTTT
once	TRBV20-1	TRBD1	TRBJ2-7	CSASPFRGPYEQYF	TGCAGTGCTAGTCCCTTCAGGGGGCCCTACGAGCAGTACTTC
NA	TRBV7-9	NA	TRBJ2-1	CASTLYNEQFF	TGTGCCAGCACCCTGTACAATGAGCAGTTCTTC
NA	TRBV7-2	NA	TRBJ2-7	CASSLARLTYEQYF	TGTGCCAGCAGCTTAGCCCGGTTAACTTACGAGCAGTACTTC
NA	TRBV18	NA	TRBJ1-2	CASSPTGGGYTF	TGTGCCAGCTCACCTACCGGGGGAGGCTACACCTTC
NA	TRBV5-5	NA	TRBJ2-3	CASSLDRGTDTQYF	TGTGCCAGCAGCTTGGATCGTGGCACAGATACGCAGTATTTT
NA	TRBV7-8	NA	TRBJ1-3	CASSLRSLAGNTIYF	TGTGCCAGCAGCTTACGTAGTTTGGCTGGAAACACCATATATTTT
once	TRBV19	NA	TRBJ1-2	CASSIKGGGYTF	TGTGCCAGTAGTATTAAGGGAGGTGGCTACACCTTC
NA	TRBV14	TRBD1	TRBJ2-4	CASSRTGVIQYF	TGTGCCAGCAGCCGGACAGGGGTCATTCAGTACTTC
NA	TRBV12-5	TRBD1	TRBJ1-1	CASGNRGFDTEAFF	TGTGCTAGTGGGAACAGGGGATTCGACACTGAAGCTTTCTTT
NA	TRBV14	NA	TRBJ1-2	CASSQAPSYGYTF	TGTGCCAGCAGCCAAGCCCCCTCCTATGGCTACACCTTC
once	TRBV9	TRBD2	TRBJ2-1	CASSVPTGGTSGANEQFF	TGTGCCAGCAGCGTCCCAACTGGGGGGACTAGCGGCGCCAATGAGCAGTTCTTC
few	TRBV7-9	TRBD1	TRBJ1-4	CASSRDRGGEKLFF	TGTGCCAGCAGCCGGGACAGGGGCGGCGAAAAACTGTTTTTT
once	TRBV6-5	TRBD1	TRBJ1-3	CASKGGQLSGNTIYF	TGTGCCAGCAAGGGGGGACAGCTCTCTGGAAACACCATATATTTT
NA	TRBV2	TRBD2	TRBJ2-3	CASSDSSGGPRSNTQYF	TGTGCCAGCAGTGATTCGAGCGGGGGTCCCCGTTCGAATACGCAGTATTTT
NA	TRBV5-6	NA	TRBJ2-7	CASSLDRTDIYEQYF	TGTGCCAGCAGCTTGGATCGGACAGATATCTACGAGCAGTACTTC
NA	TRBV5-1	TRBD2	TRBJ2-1	CASGRTSGGNEQFF	TGCGCCAGCGGCAGGACTAGCGGGGGGAATGAGCAGTTCTTC
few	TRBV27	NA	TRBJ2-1	CASSKQGSDYNEQFF	TGTGCCAGCAGTAAACAGGGTTCGGACTACAATGAGCAGTTCTTC
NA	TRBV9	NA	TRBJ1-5	CASSARRNQPQHF	TGTGCCAGCAGCGCCCGGAGGAATCAGCCCCAGCATTTT
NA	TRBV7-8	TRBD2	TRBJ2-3	CASSSLRPSGGVVDTQYF	TGTGCCAGCAGCTCGCTAAGACCTAGCGGGGGGGTGGTTGATACGCAGTATTTT
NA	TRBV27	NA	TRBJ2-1	CASSSTTVKYNEQFF	TGTGCCAGCAGCTCGACGACAGTAAAATACAATGAGCAGTTCTTC
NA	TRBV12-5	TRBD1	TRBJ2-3	CASGSGTGADTQYF	TGTGCTAGTGGTAGCGGGACAGGGGCAGATACGCAGTATTTT
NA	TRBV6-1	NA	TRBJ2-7	CASSESTWQGNYEQYF	TGTGCCAGCAGTGAATCTACGTGGCAGGGGAACTACGAGCAGTACTTC
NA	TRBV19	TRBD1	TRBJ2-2	CASSATGGRTGELFF	TGTGCCAGTAGTGCGACAGGGGGCCGAACCGGGGAGCTGTTTTTT
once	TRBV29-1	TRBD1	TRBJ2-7	CSPDGIQGRTTPLFYEQYF	TGCAGCCCCGACGGAATACAGGGGCGCACTACGCCTCTTTTCTACGAGCAGTACTTC
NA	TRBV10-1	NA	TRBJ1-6	CARLKSRDALASPLHF	TGCGCCAGATTAAAATCCCGGGACGCCCTAGCGTCACCCCTCCACTTT
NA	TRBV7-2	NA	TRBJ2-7	CASSRHLTYEQYF	TGTGCCAGCAGCCGCCACCTAACCTACGAGCAGTACTTC
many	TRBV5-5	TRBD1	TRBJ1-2	CASSTLRDSYGYTF	TGTGCCAGCAGCACCCTCCGGGACAGCTATGGCTACACCTTC
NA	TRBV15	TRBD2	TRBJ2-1	CATSRKGLAVSSYNEQFF	TGTGCCACCAGCAGAAAGGGACTAGCGGTTAGCTCCTACAATGAGCAGTTCTTC
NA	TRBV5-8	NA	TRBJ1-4	CASSTRDYSREKLFF	TGTGCCAGCAGCACCCGGGACTACTCTCGGGAAAAACTGTTTTTT
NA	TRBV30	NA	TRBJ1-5	CAWSGGGLQPQHF	TGTGCCTGGAGTGGGGGGGGCCTGCAGCCCCAGCATTTT
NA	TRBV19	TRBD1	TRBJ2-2	CASSRDRGTGELFF	TGTGCCAGTAGCCGGGACAGGGGGACCGGGGAGCTGTTTTTT
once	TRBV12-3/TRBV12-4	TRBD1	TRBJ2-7	CASSWTGGEQYF	TGTGCCAGCAGCTGGACAGGGGGCGAGCAGTACTTC
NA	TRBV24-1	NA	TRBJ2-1	CATSRAGMAEQFF	TGTGCCACCAGTCGCGCGGGGATGGCAGAGCAGTTCTTC
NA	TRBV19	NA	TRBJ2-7	CATSSDRAYEQYF	TGTGCCACTAGTTCAGACAGAGCCTACGAGCAGTACTTC
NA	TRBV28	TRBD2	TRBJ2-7	CASSSSGGAGYEQYF	TGTGCCAGCAGCTCCAGCGGGGGGGCTGGCTACGAGCAGTACTTC
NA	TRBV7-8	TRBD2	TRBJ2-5	CASSSSRVSGGAVGETQYF	TGTGCCAGCAGCTCCTCCAGGGTTAGCGGGGGGGCGGTAGGAGAGACCCAGTACTTC
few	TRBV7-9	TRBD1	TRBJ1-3	CASRGQGARGNTIYF	TGTGCCAGCAGGGGACAGGGGGCGCGAGGAAACACCATATATTTT
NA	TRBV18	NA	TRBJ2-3	CASRGELTDTQYF	TGTGCCAGCCGCGGGGAGCTCACAGATACGCAGTATTTT
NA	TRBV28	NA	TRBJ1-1	CASSLSATEAFF	TGTGCCAGCAGTCTCAGCGCCACTGAAGCTTTCTTT
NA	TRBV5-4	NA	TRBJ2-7	CASSQVGGSVYEQYF	TGTGCCAGCAGCCAGGTGGGTGGCAGTGTCTACGAGCAGTACTTC
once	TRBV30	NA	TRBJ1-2	CAWGGVVGTSHLWGYTF	TGTGCCTGGGGGGGGGTGGTTGGGACAAGTCACCTTTGGGGCTACACCTTC
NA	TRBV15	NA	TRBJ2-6	CATSPGQVASGANVLTF	TGTGCCACCAGCCCGGGACAAGTCGCCTCTGGGGCCAACGTCCTGACTTTC
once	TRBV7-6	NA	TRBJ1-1	CASSLVSAGVNTEAFF	TGTGCCAGCAGCTTAGTTTCTGCGGGCGTGAACACTGAAGCTTTCTTT
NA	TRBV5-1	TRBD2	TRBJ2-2	CASSLAGRGAVNTGELFF	TGCGCCAGCAGCTTGGCTGGGCGGGGGGCAGTCAACACCGGGGAGCTGTTTTTT
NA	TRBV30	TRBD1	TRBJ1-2	CAWSVLGQENYGYTF	TGTGCCTGGAGTGTACTTGGACAGGAGAATTATGGCTACACCTTC
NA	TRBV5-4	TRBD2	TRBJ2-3	CASSFWTSGDTDTQYF	TGTGCCAGCAGCTTTTGGACTAGCGGAGACACAGATACGCAGTATTTT
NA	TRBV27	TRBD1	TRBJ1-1	CASSLRGQGTEAFF	TGTGCCAGCAGTTTAAGGGGACAGGGCACTGAAGCTTTCTTT
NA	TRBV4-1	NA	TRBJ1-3	CASSQEGAQGNTIYF	TGCGCCAGCAGCCAAGAGGGGGCGCAGGGAAACACCATATATTTT